This T cell receptor (beta chain) was sequenced during a study of T cell repertoires in cytomegalovirus infection. Background on the study: Carrying CMV and the relevant HLA type showed in public TCR beta signatures.

General observations from the study: The ex vivo response showed dominance by HLA-C-restricted CMV-specific TCR beta clonotypes. Individuals carrying CMV plus the relevant HLA were identified by cumulative frequency of public TCR beta families.

One entry per CDR3 protein, called by TCRdb with MiXCR from the reads. The table includes about 230,000 distinct CDR3 sequences, 22% detected once. Germline lookup yields CDR1 MNHEY and CDR2 SMNVEV (reference sequence). The CDR3 spans 13 residues. Losses at the gene ends were 7 bases for V and 2 bases for J; bases not matched to a gene: 2. This clonotype has a handful of counts. The antigen is unknown. The sequenced sample consisted of CD8+ T cells from PBMCs. V gene TRBV27 combines with J gene TRBJ1-2; TRBD1 matches 9 bases. The receptor comes from a human donor in good health (CMV status not recorded). Some clones in this sample may be carry-over from other donors' samples. CDR3 nucleotides: TGTGCCAGCAAGGGACAGGGAAACTATGGCTACACCTTC. This encodes CASKGQGNYGYTF.